The 17 T cell receptor beta chains below come from one sample, sequenced in a study of T-cell memory formation after mild COVID-19. TCRdb re-called the 5' RACE reads with MiXCR, one entry per CDR3 protein. The sample lists about 430,000 distinct CDR3 sequences, around 17% occurring once. Input material: PBMCs or a T cell subset sorted from them (not recorded which). These receptor sequences come from a man in his late teens or twenties who had mild COVID-19 (a few samples of this study predate the infection). Cell type and time point are not known.

This clonotype has a handful of counts. The chain combines TRBV7-3 with TRBJ1-6, with a tentative D call TRBD1 (6 bases). The germline gives CDR1 SGHTA, CDR2 FQGTGA. The CDR3 has 15 amino acids. V dropped 4 bases and J dropped 8 bases, with 15 bases sitting between them. The CDR3 DNA is TGTGCCAGCAGCTCTACCCCGACAGGCTATTCACCCCTCCACTTT. Translation: CASSSTPTGYSPLHF. Complete variable domain (other parts from reference TRBV7-3 and TRBJ1-6): GAGVSQTPSNKVTEKGKYVELRCDPISGHTALYWYRQSLGQGPEFLIYFQGTGAADDSGLPNDRFFAVRPEGSVSTLKIQRTERGDSAVYLCASSSTPTGYSPLHFGNGTRLTVT.

The chain is built from TRBV4-1 and TRBJ1-3; no clear D gene. This CDR3 region has 14 residues. V was shortened by 0 bases and J by 5 bases, with 8 bases between the two germline ends. Germline CDR1 is MGHRA and CDR2 is YSYEKL. Written as DNA, the CDR3 is TGCGCCAGCAGCCAAGAATGGGGTAGAAACACCATATATTTT. Protein sequence: CASSQEWGRNTIYF.

The table lists this clonotype with a few counts. This chain links TRBV11-2 with TRBJ2-2; no clear D. The ends were cut back, 0 bases at V and 7 bases at J, with 15 bases in the middle. Germline V gives CDR1 SGHAT, CDR2 FQNNGV. The CDR3 runs 16 residues. The CDR3 coding sequence is TGTGCCAGCAGCTTAGAGATTAGGAGTATGGGCGGGGAGCTGTTTTTT. This encodes CASSLEIRSMGGELFF.

Of note for this clonotype: One end of the junction fails to match germline, which may point to a read error. This sequence joins TRBV7-7 and TRBJ2-5; the match to TRBD2 covers 12 bases. CDR3 length: 16 residues. Germline values: CDR1 SSHAT, CDR2 FNYEAQ (reference sequence). The CDR3 region has the DNA TGTGCTAGCAGCTACCGACTAGCGGGGGTGCGAGAGACCCAGTACTTC. It specifies CASSYRLAGVRETQYF.

This clonotype was seen only once. V and J are TRBV12-3 or TRBV12-4 and TRBJ2-5, with 8 bases matching TRBD2. The CDR3 loop spans 16 amino acids. J gave up 5 bases and V 4 bases, and 12 bases lay outside the gene matches. The CDR3: CASSSLIAGIGETQYF. Written as DNA, the CDR3 is TGTGCCAGCAGTTCCCTTATAGCGGGGATCGGGGAGACCCAGTACTTC.

The J gene is TRBJ2-3, the V gene TRBV6-5; TRBD2 aligns across 11 bases. J gave up 4 bases and V 4 bases, and 4 bases lay outside the gene matches. CDR1 is MNHEY, CDR2 SVGAGI, per germline. The CDR3 has 15 amino acids. In DNA, the CDR3 is TGTGCCAGCAGTTCTACTAGCGGGGGATCAGATACGCAGTATTTT. Translated: CASSSTSGGSDTQYF.

The V and J genes are TRBV12-3 or TRBV12-4 and TRBJ1-2; possible D gene TRBD1, 6 bases. The V and J ends lost 2 bases and 5 bases respectively, with 18 bases between them. The CDR3 is 16 amino acids. CDR3 in DNA: TGTGCCAGCAGTTTAATTCTCGGTACAGGGAGTTATGGCTACACCTTC. It yields the protein CASSLILGTGSYGYTF.

This clonotype was observed a few times. V usage is TRBV6-1 and J usage is TRBJ2-7, with a possible D match to TRBD2 (5 bases). Germline V lookup: CDR1 MNHNS, CDR2 SASEGT. V was shortened by 2 bases and J by 9 bases, with 14 bases between the two germline ends. This CDR3 has 13 residues. CDR3 sequence reads: CASSEIVEAGQYF. CDR3 nucleotide sequence: TGTGCCAGCAGTGAAATCGTCGAGGCGGGGCAGTACTTC.

This clonotype was seen only a few times. The V and J genes are TRBV6-2 or TRBV6-3 and TRBJ1-1; D ambiguous. Germline CDR1 reads MNHEY; CDR2 reads SVGEGT. The CDR3 runs to 14 residues. The V gene lost 4 bases and the J gene lost 5 bases, with 14 bases spanning the gap. For the CDR3, the DNA is TGTGCCAGCAGTTTGCAGGCATACGGGACTGAAGCTTTCTTT. Translated: CASSLQAYGTEAFF.

The rearrangement joins TRBV5-1 to TRBJ2-3; 8 bases fit TRBD1. The CDR3 sequence is 15 residues long. Trimming cost V 0 bases and J 7 bases; bases outside gene matches: 7. Germline-derived CDR1 and CDR2 are SGHRS and YFSETQ. CDR3 residues: CASSLEGTGTNTQYF. The CDR3 DNA reads TGCGCCAGCAGCTTGGAGGGGACAGGTACGAATACGCAGTATTTT.

The table lists this clonotype with a few counts. The chain recombines TRBV5-1 with TRBJ2-5, with D perhaps matching TRBD1 or TRBD2 (7 bases each). This CDR3 has 14 amino acids. CDR1 SGHRS and CDR2 YFSETQ come from the germline V gene. V gave up 5 bases and J gave up 5 bases, with 16 bases separating them. DNA for the CDR3: TGCGCCAGCAGTGCCGACAGGGAGGGTGAGACCCAGTACTTC. As protein: CASSADREGETQYF.

This clonotype has more than one count but fewer than ten. The V call is TRBV18, the J call TRBJ2-5; unclear D gene. Germline values: CDR1 KGHSH, CDR2 LQKENI. V lost 2 bases and J 4 bases, leaving 11 bases between the germline ends. The CDR3 has 14 residues. CDR3 sequence reads: CASSPVGLPETQYF. In nucleotides, the CDR3 is TGTGCCAGCTCACCAGTCGGGTTACCAGAGACCCAGTACTTC.

A few counts support this clonotype. The CDR3 region is CASSLAGGRDSYNEQFF. DNA for the CDR3: TGCGCCAGCAGCTTGGCCGGCGGGAGGGATTCCTACAATGAGCAGTTCTTC. J is TRBJ2-1 and V is TRBV5-1; 9 nucleotides align to TRBD2. This CDR3 region has 17 residues. Germline V CDR1 and CDR2: SGHRS, YFSETQ. With 0 bases clipped from V and 1 base from J, the junction kept 5 bases outside the gene matches.

This clonotype has more than one count but fewer than ten. V usage is TRBV6-2 or TRBV6-3 and J usage is TRBJ2-7, with D possibly TRBD2 on 5 matching bases. Trimming shortened V by 10 bases and J by 1 base, and 8 bases separated the two germline ends. CDR1 and CDR2 from the germline V gene are MNHEY and SVGEGT. The CDR3 extends over 11 amino acids. The CDR3 sequence is CATTSSYEQYF. The CDR3 DNA sequence: TGTGCCACCACTAGTTCCTACGAGCAGTACTTC.

The chain carries TRBV6-2 or TRBV6-3 and TRBJ2-7, with 9 positions matching TRBD1. CDR1 and CDR2 (germline): MNHEY, SVGEGT. V dropped 5 bases and J dropped 5; count of bases not matched to a gene: 7. The CDR3 totals 14 residues. The CDR3 is CASSEGQGVHEQYV. CDR3 DNA sequence: TGTGCCAGCAGTGAGGGACAGGGCGTCCACGAGCAGTACGTC.

The rearrangement uses TRBV7-9 and TRBJ1-1; 10 bases fit TRBD1. Per the germline V gene, CDR1 is SEHNR and CDR2 is FQNEAQ (reference sequence). J was trimmed by 6 bases and V by 8 bases; bases with no gene match: 6. This CDR3 region has 13 residues. CDR3 nucleotide sequence: TGTGCCAGCGGGACCGGGACAGGGGCTGAAGCTTTCTTT. It yields the protein CASGTGTGAEAFF.

Only one count was recorded for this clonotype. The V call is TRBV7-2, the J call TRBJ2-1, with 8 bases identical to TRBD2. The CDR3 length is 13 residues. V was clipped by 3 bases and J by 15 bases; unmatched bases: 10. Per the germline V gene, CDR1 is SGHTA and CDR2 is FQGNSA. CDR3 region: CASSLAGGTTRFF. Written as DNA, the CDR3 is TGTGCCAGCAGCTTGGCGGGGGGAACTACCAGGTTCTTC.